These T cell receptor beta chains were read from a single sample in a study of blood T cell repertoires in COVID-19. Clones were read by immunoSEQ multiplex PCR, and TCRdb kept only the in-frame ones, dropping some. The table includes 320,000 or so clones, roughly 85% detected once. The sequenced sample was PBMCs or T cells enriched from blood (not recorded which). The receptors come from a woman in her twenties or thirties who had been exposed to COVID-19. Each CDR3 is given with its conserved first and last residue. The order of the fields is D gene, clone size, J gene, V gene, CDR3 protein, CDR3 DNA. D genes are given only for firm matches. The size field is filled for only some rows; it gives once, few, many or a size class.

>.|.|TRBJ2-3|TRBV11-2
CASSFYYPLIF
TGTGCCAGCAGCTTCTATTATCCATTGATTTTT
>.|.|TRBJ1-4|TRBV25-1
CASSDETEFNEKLFF
TGTGCCAGCAGTGACGAGACTGAATTTAATGAAAAACTGTTTTTT
>.|.|TRBJ1-6|TRBV5-5
CASTQNVGVSPLHF
TGTGCCAGCACCCAGAACGTAGGAGTTTCACCCCTCCACTTT
>.|.|TRBJ2-2|TRBV6-1
CASSESRSWELFF
TGTGCCAGCAGTGAATCTAGGAGCTGGGAGCTGTTTTTT
>.|.|TRBJ1-2|TRBV18
CASSPTPQSDSNYGYTF
TGTGCCAGCTCACCCACCCCGCAATCCGACAGTAACTATGGCTACACCTTC
>.|.|TRBJ2-7|TRBV6-5
CASMEGQTTYEQYF
TGTGCCAGCATGGAGGGACAGACAACCTACGAGCAGTACTTC
>.|.|TRBJ2-7|TRBV6-2/TRBV6-3
CASSYPGLTSYEQYF
TGTGCCAGCAGTTATCCGGGACTGACCTCCTACGAGCAGTACTTC
>.|.|TRBJ1-2|TRBV5-1
CASSFGEVYGYTF
TGCGCCAGCAGCTTCGGGGAAGTCTATGGCTACACCTTC
>TRBD1|few|TRBJ1-1|TRBV5-1
CASSHGQGAQAFF
TGCGCCAGCAGCCATGGACAGGGGGCTCAGGCTTTCTTT
>.|.|TRBJ1-1|TRBV3-1/TRBV3-2
CASSQDLDTEAFF
TGTGCCAGCAGCCAAGATCTTGACACTGAAGCTTTCTTT
>.|.|TRBJ1-1|TRBV7-2
CASSLVVAGDLEDTEAFF
TGTGCCAGCAGCTTAGTTGTGGCAGGGGATCTTGAGGACACTGAAGCTTTCTTT
>.|.|TRBJ1-2|TRBV7-9
CASSLEGNGYTF
TGTGCCAGCAGCTTAGAGGGGAATGGCTACACCTTC
>TRBD1|once|TRBJ2-1|TRBV5-4
CASSWVGQKNNEQFF
TGTGCCAGCAGCTGGGTGGGACAGAAGAACAATGAGCAGTTCTTC
>TRBD1|once|TRBJ1-6|TRBV28
CASSPHRGYSPLHF
TGTGCCAGCAGCCCGCACAGGGGGTATTCACCCCTCCACTTT
>.|.|TRBJ1-5|TRBV28
CASSSASTLFTAQHF
TGTGCCAGCAGTTCCGCTAGCACCCTCTTTACGGCCCAGCATTTT
>TRBD2|.|TRBJ2-3|TRBV9
CASSVAGLEADTQYF
TGTGCCAGCAGCGTAGCAGGACTAGAAGCAGATACGCAGTATTTT
>TRBD1|.|TRBJ1-2|TRBV6-2/TRBV6-3
CASSSPGQGGYGYTF
TGTGCCAGCAGTTCTCCGGGACAGGGAGGCTATGGCTACACCTTC
>.|.|TRBJ1-5|TRBV5-1
CASRPGGESNQPQHF
TGCGCCAGCAGACCCGGCGGAGAAAGCAATCAGCCCCAGCATTTT
>.|.|TRBJ1-2|TRBV15
CATSRVGAGLSNYGYTF
TGTGCCACCAGCAGAGTCGGTGCGGGGCTCTCTAACTATGGCTACACCTTC
>.|few|TRBJ2-7|TRBV12-3/TRBV12-4
CASSLHTYEQYF
TGTGCCAGCAGTTTACACACCTACGAGCAGTACTTC
>TRBD1|.|TRBJ1-2|TRBV24-1
CATSDGDNRGGYTF
TGTGCCACCAGTGATGGGGACAACAGGGGGGGCTACACCTTC
>TRBD2|.|TRBJ2-1|TRBV5-1
CASSFRVAGINEQFF
TGCGCCAGCAGCTTTAGGGTAGCGGGGATTAATGAGCAGTTCTTC
>.|once|TRBJ2-5|TRBV28
CASNNNPQETQYF
TGTGCCAGCAACAACAACCCCCAAGAGACCCAGTACTTC
>.|.|TRBJ2-7|TRBV10-2
CASSEVGSYEQYF
TGCGCCAGCAGTGAGGTCGGTTCCTACGAGCAGTACTTC
>.|.|TRBJ1-5|TRBV19
CASSIVFSLTNQPQHF
TGTGCCAGTAGTATTGTCTTCTCACTGACTAATCAGCCCCAGCATTTT
>.|many|TRBJ1-2|TRBV7-3
CASSPSAGESYGYTF
TGTGCCAGCAGCCCGTCGGCGGGGGAGAGCTATGGCTACACCTTC
>TRBD2|.|TRBJ2-2|TRBV2
CASSVASGRGTGELFF
TGTGCCAGCAGTGTGGCTAGCGGGAGGGGGACCGGGGAGCTGTTTTTT
>.|.|TRBJ1-5|TRBV28
CASSPLRQIQPQHF
TGTGCCAGCAGTCCTCTAAGACAGATTCAGCCCCAGCATTTT
>.|.|TRBJ1-1|TRBV7-9
CASSLVGGDTLLNTEAFF
TGTGCCAGCAGCTTAGTCGGGGGGGACACCCTTCTGAACACTGAAGCTTTCTTT
>.|.|TRBJ2-4|TRBV28
CASSRTQKNIQYF
TGTGCCAGCAGTAGGACTCAAAAAAACATTCAGTACTTC
>.|.|TRBJ2-3|TRBV5-4
CASSLDVTGDTQYF
TGTGCCAGCAGCTTGGATGTGACAGGAGATACGCAGTATTTT